This T cell receptor (beta chain) came from a study of blood T cell repertoires in COVID-19. Study-level background: T cells, B-cell-depleted T cells, or PBMCs supplied cDNA or gDNA.

In the original processing: It was from reference gene primer amplification that nucleated cell counts were estimated. Clones were sequenced by immunoSEQ multiplex PCR, and TCRdb holds only the in-frame ones, with some missing. Clone size and V and J calls were adopted from that table, with D and trimming inferred from the DNA. In the table there are approximately 50,000 clones, over 65% of which are singletons. Trimming pared 4 bases from V and 1 base from J, leaving 16 bases between. Germline V gives CDR1 MNHNS, CDR2 SASEGT. The CDR3 has 16 residues. The source of this sequence is a human donor in a cohort sampled during active COVID-19. The sample consisted of peripheral blood. The rearrangement links TRBV6-1 to TRBJ1-1; D is possibly TRBD1 (5 bases). CDR3 bases: TGTGCCAGCAGTGTTAGTTGGGCAGGGTCGAACACTGAAGCTTTCTTT. This sequence encodes CASSVSWAGSNTEAFF.